This entry features one T cell receptor beta chain sequence. This record belongs to a study of blood T cell repertoires in COVID-19. In the study overall: Sites across the United States, Italy and Spain contributed samples from acute and convalescent COVID-19. Sources were T cells, B-cell-depleted T cells, or PBMCs; the material itself was cDNA or gDNA.

J gave up 4 bases and V 0 bases, and 3 bases lay outside the gene matches. Per germline, CDR1 LGHNA and CDR2 YNFKEQ. This CDR3 comprises 15 residues. Original handling: From reference gene primer amplification, estimates of nucleated cell counts were derived. Some clones are missing from TCRdb's copy, which holds only in-frame ones; the method was immunoSEQ multiplex PCR. V, J and clone size were drawn from that table, and D and trimming were deduced from the DNA. Of some 95,000 clones listed, around three quarters were seen once; the top ten hold about 8.4%. The material sequenced was peripheral blood. The chain has TRBV4-2 and TRBJ2-7; TRBD2 aligns across 10 bases. The TCR sequence derives from a man in his fifties who had recovered from COVID-19. DNA for the CDR3: TGTGCCAGCAGCCAAGACCCAGCGGGAGGGTACGAGCAGTACTTC. Its translation is CASSQDPAGGYEQYF.